These T cell receptor beta chains were read from a single sample in a study of T cell changes during pregnancy in multiple sclerosis. Data came from immunoSEQ multiplex PCR; TCRdb stores just in-frame clones and leaves some out. Counted here are over 55,000 clones, about 87% occurring once; the ten biggest clones make up approximately 5.3%. The specimen sequenced was peripheral blood from another person, used as feeder cells. The receptors were sampled from a human donor whose cells served as feeder cells for cultures in a pregnancy study. Each CDR3 is given with its conserved first and last residue. Fields, in order: clone size, V gene, J gene, D gene, CDR3 protein, CDR3 DNA. A D gene is named only where the DNA matches it firmly. Clone size is not always given. Where it is, it says once, few, many or a class for expanded clones.

once,TRBV7-2,TRBJ2-7,.,CASSFTPGEQYF,TGTGCCAGCAGCTTCACCCCCGGGGAGCAGTACTTC
.,TRBV5-6,TRBJ1-6,.,CASSKPVQNSPLHF,TGTGCCAGCAGCAAACCGGTACAAAACTCACCCCTCCACTTT
few,TRBV6-1,TRBJ1-2,TRBD1,CASHQGDSYYGYTF,TGTGCCAGTCACCAAGGGGACAGCTACTATGGCTACACCTTC
.,TRBV28,TRBJ2-3,TRBD1,CASSLGTGEADTQYF,TGTGCCAGCAGTCTCGGGACAGGGGAGGCAGATACGCAGTATTTT
.,TRBV5-1,TRBJ2-7,TRBD1,CASSLVTGIEVYEQYF,TGCGCCAGCAGCTTAGTGACAGGGATCGAGGTCTACGAGCAGTACTTC
.,TRBV6-1,TRBJ2-7,.,CATGRAAFYEQYF,TGTGCCACAGGTAGGGCGGCGTTCTACGAGCAGTACTTC
.,TRBV30,TRBJ2-7,.,CAWSHLGYEQYF,TGTGCCTGGAGTCACCTCGGGTACGAGCAGTACTTC
.,TRBV19,TRBJ2-4,TRBD1,CASSTHTGGRAKNIQYF,TGTGCCAGTAGTACCCATACAGGGGGCCGAGCCAAAAACATTCAGTACTTC
once,TRBV7-8,TRBJ2-7,.,CASSPNVLTYEQYF,TGTGCCAGCAGCCCTAACGTGTTAACCTACGAGCAGTACTTC
.,TRBV29-1,TRBJ2-3,TRBD1,CSVTGYGTDTQYF,TGCAGCGTGACAGGGTACGGCACAGATACGCAGTATTTT
.,TRBV9,TRBJ1-2,TRBD1,CASSVGSRGRSYGYTF,TGTGCCAGCAGCGTAGGTAGCAGGGGGCGCTCCTATGGCTACACCTTC
.,TRBV30,TRBJ2-7,TRBD1,CAWRIRDRGYEQYF,TGTGCCTGGAGAATCCGGGACAGGGGATACGAGCAGTACTTC
.,TRBV5-1,TRBJ2-3,.,CASSLVTSTDTQYF,TGCGCCAGCAGCTTGGTTACCAGCACAGATACGCAGTATTTT
.,TRBV9,TRBJ1-2,.,CASSGGGVEANYGYTF,TGTGCCAGCAGTGGGGGCGGGGTCGAAGCTAACTATGGCTACACCTTC
.,TRBV11-1,TRBJ2-5,TRBD2,CASSPGYILAEETQYF,TGTGCCAGCAGCCCAGGTTACATACTAGCGGAAGAGACCCAGTACTTC